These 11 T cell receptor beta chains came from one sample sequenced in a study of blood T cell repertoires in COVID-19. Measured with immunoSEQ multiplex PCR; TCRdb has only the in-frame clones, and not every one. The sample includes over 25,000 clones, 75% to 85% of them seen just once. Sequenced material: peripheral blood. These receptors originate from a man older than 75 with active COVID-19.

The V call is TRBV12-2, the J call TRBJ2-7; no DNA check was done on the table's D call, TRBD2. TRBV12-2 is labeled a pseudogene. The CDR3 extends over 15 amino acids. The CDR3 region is CASRLGAGARYEQYF. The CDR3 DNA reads TGTGCAAGTCGCTTGGGGGCGGGGGCTCGGTACGAGCAGTACTTC.

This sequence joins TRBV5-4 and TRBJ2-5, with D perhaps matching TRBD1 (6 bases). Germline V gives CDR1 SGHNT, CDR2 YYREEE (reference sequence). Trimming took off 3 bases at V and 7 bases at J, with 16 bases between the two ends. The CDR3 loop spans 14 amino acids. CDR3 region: CASSWGQGGGTQYF. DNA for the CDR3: TGTGCCAGCAGCTGGGGGCAGGGTGGGGGGACCCAGTACTTC.

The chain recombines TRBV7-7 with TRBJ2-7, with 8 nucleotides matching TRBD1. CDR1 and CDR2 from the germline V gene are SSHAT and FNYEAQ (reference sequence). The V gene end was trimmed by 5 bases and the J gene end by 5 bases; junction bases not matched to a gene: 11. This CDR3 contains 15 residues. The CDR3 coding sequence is TGTGCCAGCAGCCCTAACTCCGGGACAGGAGACGAGCAGTACTTC. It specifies CASSPNSGTGDEQYF.

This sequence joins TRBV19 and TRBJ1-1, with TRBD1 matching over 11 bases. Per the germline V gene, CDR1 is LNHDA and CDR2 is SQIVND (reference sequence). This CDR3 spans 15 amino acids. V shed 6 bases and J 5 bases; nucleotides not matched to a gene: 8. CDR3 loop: CASRGTGTGGTEAFF. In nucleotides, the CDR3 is TGTGCCAGTAGGGGAACCGGGACAGGGGGTACTGAAGCTTTCTTT.

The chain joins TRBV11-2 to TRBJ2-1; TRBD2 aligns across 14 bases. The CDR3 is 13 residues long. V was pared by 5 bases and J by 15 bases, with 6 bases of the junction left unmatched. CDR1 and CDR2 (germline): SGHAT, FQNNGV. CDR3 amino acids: CASSQTSGGAMFF. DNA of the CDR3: TGTGCCAGCAGCCAGACTAGCGGGGGGGCCATGTTCTTC. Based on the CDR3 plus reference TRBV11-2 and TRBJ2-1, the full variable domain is EAGVAQSPRYKIIEKRQSVAFWCNPISGHATLYWYQQILGQGPKLLIQFQNNGVVDDSQLPKDRFSAERLKGVDSTLKIQPAKLEDSAVYLCASSQTSGGAMFFGPGTRLTVL.

The CDR3 coding sequence is TGCAGTGCTAGTAATCCGGGACAGGGACATACGCAGTATTTT. This codes for CSASNPGQGHTQYF. This sequence joins TRBV20-1 and TRBJ2-3, with TRBD1 matching 9 bases. Trimming cost V 3 bases and J 7 bases; bases outside gene matches: 8. The germline V gene has CDR1 DFQATT and CDR2 SNEGSKA (reference sequence). The CDR3 length is 14 residues.

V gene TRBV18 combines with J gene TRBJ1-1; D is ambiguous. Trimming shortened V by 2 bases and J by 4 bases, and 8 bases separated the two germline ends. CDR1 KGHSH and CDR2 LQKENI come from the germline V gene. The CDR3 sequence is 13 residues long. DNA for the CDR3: TGTGCCAGCTCACCAGGGAGCGGCACTGAAGCTTTCTTT. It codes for CASSPGSGTEAFF.

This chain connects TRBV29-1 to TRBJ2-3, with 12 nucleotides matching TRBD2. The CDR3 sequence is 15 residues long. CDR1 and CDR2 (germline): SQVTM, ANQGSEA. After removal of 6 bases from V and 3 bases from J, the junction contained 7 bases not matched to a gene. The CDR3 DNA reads TGCAGCGTCTCTTCTAGCGGGGGGGGAACAGATACGCAGTATTTT. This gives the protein CSVSSSGGGTDTQYF.

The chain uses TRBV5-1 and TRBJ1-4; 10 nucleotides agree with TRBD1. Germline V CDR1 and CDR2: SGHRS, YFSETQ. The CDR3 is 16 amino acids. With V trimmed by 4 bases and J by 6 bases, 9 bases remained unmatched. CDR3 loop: CASSHLPGTGDEKLFF. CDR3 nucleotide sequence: TGCGCCAGCAGCCATTTGCCCGGGACAGGGGATGAAAAACTGTTTTTT.

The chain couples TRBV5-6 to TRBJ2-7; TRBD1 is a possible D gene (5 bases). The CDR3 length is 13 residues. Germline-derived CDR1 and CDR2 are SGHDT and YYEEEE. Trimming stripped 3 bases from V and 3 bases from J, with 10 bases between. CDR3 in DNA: TGTGCCAGCAGCTGGGGCAGAGACTACGAGCAGTACTTC. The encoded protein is CASSWGRDYEQYF.

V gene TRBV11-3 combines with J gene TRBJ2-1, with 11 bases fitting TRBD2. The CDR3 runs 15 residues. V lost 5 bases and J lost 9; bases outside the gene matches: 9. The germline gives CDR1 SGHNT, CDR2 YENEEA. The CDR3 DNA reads TGTGCCAGCAGCAGTAGCGGGGGGGCCGTCGGTGAGCAGTTCTTC. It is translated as CASSSSGGAVGEQFF.